This T cell receptor (beta chain) was identified during a study of cytomegalovirus exposure and HLA in healthy donors. Comments on this clone: Its antigen is not identified.

The study's findings and limits: An apparent linkage of common viral pathogens to several of the most significant clusters emerged in a later analysis. Cytomegalovirus status, reportedly, was diagnosed with high specificity and sensitivity by the classifier.

CDR3 size: 15 residues. After removal of 4 bases from V and 3 bases from J, the junction contained 3 bases not matched to a gene. Germline CDR1 and CDR2: MNHEY and SMNVEV (reference sequence). The study ran its PCR with 60 Vbeta and 13 Jbeta primers. TCRdb's copy holds only in-frame clones and misses some; the assay was immunoSEQ multiplex PCR. The table lists roughly 180,000 clones, roughly 80% of them singletons. The chain recombines TRBV27 with TRBJ2-3, with TRBD2 identical over 11 bases. The sequence derives from a man aged 25-45 years in good health and CMV-seronegative. Sequenced input: PBMCs. The CDR3 protein is CASSWASGGTDTQYF. CDR3 nucleotide sequence: TGTGCCAGCAGTTGGGCTAGCGGGGGGACAGATACGCAGTATTTT.